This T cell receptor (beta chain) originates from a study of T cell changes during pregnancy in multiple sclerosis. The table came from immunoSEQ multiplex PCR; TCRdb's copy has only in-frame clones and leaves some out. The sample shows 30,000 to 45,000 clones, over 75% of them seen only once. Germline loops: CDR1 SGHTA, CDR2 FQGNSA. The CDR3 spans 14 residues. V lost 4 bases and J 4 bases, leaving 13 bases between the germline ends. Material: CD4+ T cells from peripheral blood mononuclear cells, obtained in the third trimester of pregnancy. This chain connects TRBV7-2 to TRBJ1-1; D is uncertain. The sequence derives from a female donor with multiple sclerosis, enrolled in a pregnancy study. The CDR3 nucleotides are TGTGCCAGCAGCTACCCCGGCGGCCCCACTGAAGCTTTCTTT. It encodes CASSYPGGPTEAFF.